This T cell receptor (beta chain) stems from a study of OX40 agonist ivuxolimab in advanced cancers. Regarding the research as a whole: Ivuxolimab was a fully human IgG2 agonistic monoclonal antibody targeting the costimulatory receptor OX40 (CD134). Patients were allowed to have had prior anti-PD-1, anti-PD-L1 or anti-CTLA-4 therapy, and roughly 40% of the dose-escalation patients had previously received checkpoint inhibitors. The paper describes the monotherapy dose-escalation part (N of about 54 patients) of the phase I trial of ivuxolimab. Of the roughly 52 dose-escalation patients, hepatocellular carcinoma was present in 19, melanoma in some 15, renal cell carcinoma in 9 and head and neck cancer in 9. Peripheral TCRbeta sequencing aimed to test whether ivuxolimab altered TCR sequence diversity and caused clonal T-cell expansion. Partial responses were achieved by three dose-escalation patients, of whom one had hepatocellular carcinoma and two had cutaneous melanoma. The dose-escalation cohort was almost 85% male with a mean age of about 58 years, ranging from roughly 23 to 90. Intravenous ivuxolimab was administered to patients every 2 weeks at six dose levels: 0.01, 0.1, 0.3, 1.5, 3 and 10 mg/kg.

Points on this clone: Its target antigen remains unknown. No per-base quality is available; no much larger clone lies one base away.

Overall study outcomes, separate from this receptor: At doses of 0.1 to 3.0 mg/kg, clonal expansion of both CD4+ and CD8+ blood T cells was observed from baseline to week 6. Low levels of normalized T-cell clonal expansion were also seen in some patients who did not respond. Antigen specificity was not determined for the clonally expanded peripheral T cells. After ivuxolimab, more expanded clones were found on average in CD8+ T cells than in CD4+ T cells. In the 0.1-3.0 mg/kg groups, partial responders were among the patients with the lowest normalized peripheral clonal expansion, particularly in CD8+ T cells.

Patients with a history of autoimmune disease or receiving systemic immunosuppression were excluded from the trial. In every dose cohort, peripheral blood was drawn for TCR sequencing at baseline, cycle 4 day 1, and cycle 7 day 1. Samples were obtained from an open-label, multicenter, first-in-human phase I dose-escalation trial of ivuxolimab. Adults with locally advanced or metastatic melanoma, renal cell, hepatocellular, or head and neck squamous cell carcinoma were enrolled in the trial. Before TCR sequencing, CD4+ T cells and CD8+ T cells were sorted from peripheral blood as separate populations. To sequence the TCRbeta CDR3 region, genomic DNA was isolated from the sorted cells. The immunoSEQ Assay was used to sequence the TCRbeta CDR3 regions. The clones in this table, taken by TCRdb from immuneACCESS, are in-frame only. Not every clone is retained; where verified, under half of the shortfall comes from an unresolved V gene, and the cause of the rest is unknown. The sample table holds 95,000 to 120,000 clones, of which more than 85% were seen once. The ten largest clones capture approximately 0.69% of the sample.

Measured from the cysteine to the phenylalanine, the CDR3 is 14 residues long. Only the CDR3 region is kept as DNA, spanning 42 bases read in frame from base 1. The germline V gene provides CDR1 SGHNT and CDR2 YENEEA. Cut back by 0 bases and 6 bases, the V and J ends lie 8 bases apart. Rearrangement joined TRBV11-3 to TRBJ2-2, with the identity of the D gene unclear. This material consisted of CD4+ or CD8+ T cells sorted from blood, taken in a trial of the OX40 agonist ivuxolimab. This receptor was obtained from an adult with an advanced solid tumor such as melanoma, head and neck, liver or kidney cancer. The encoded CDR3 is CASSLESLAGELFF. The DNA sequence is as follows: TGTGCCAGCAGCTTAGAATCCCTAGCCGGGGAGCTGTTTTTT.